These T cell receptor beta chains were read from a single sample in a study of CD8+ T cells in alopecia areata. Here immunoSEQ multiplex PCR was the method, and the copy in TCRdb shows in-frame clones only, minus some. The sample yields about 87,000 clones, 60% to 80% seen once. The sample in question was CD8+ T cells sorted from blood, obtained between weeks 43 and 45, from a patient treated with tofacitinib. The receptors shown here come from a human donor with alopecia areata. CDR3s include the opening cysteine and the closing phenylalanine or tryptophan. Each record gives: J gene, clone size, V gene, D gene, CDR3 length, CDR3 DNA, CDR3 protein. D genes are given only for firm matches. The size field is filled for only some rows; it gives once, few, many or a size class.

>TRBJ2-7|NA|TRBV5-4|TRBD2|15
TGTGCCAGCAGCTACCCCGGGACTAGCACCCTCGAGCAGTACTTC
CASSYPGTSTLEQYF
>TRBJ2-1|NA|TRBV13|NA|12
TGTGCCAGCAGCTTAGGCCAAAATGAGCAGTTCTTC
CASSLGQNEQFF
>TRBJ2-2|NA|TRBV30|NA|12
TGTGCCTCCACCATTGACACCGGGGAGCTGTTTTTT
CASTIDTGELFF
>TRBJ2-7|NA|TRBV29-1|NA|12
TGCAGCGTCCCAGACGGAGACTACGAGCAGTACTTC
CSVPDGDYEQYF
>TRBJ1-6|NA|TRBV5-1|NA|16
TGCGCCAGCAGCTTTACAGGGAGCTCCTATAATTCACCCCTCCACTTT
CASSFTGSSYNSPLHF
>TRBJ2-2|NA|TRBV7-2|NA|18
TGTGCCAGCAGCGGCGCTTGGGACACAGGGATGTCGGCCGGGGAGCTGTTTTTT
CASSGAWDTGMSAGELFF
>TRBJ2-7|NA|TRBV7-8|NA|12
TGTGCCAGCAGCTTATGGGGGGACGAGCAGTACTTC
CASSLWGDEQYF
>TRBJ1-6|NA|TRBV6-4|TRBD1|14
TGTGCCAGCAGTGCCGGGACAGGGGGCTCACCCCTCCACTTT
CASSAGTGGSPLHF
>TRBJ1-1|NA|TRBV2|NA|11
TGTGCCAGCAGGGATTCCAGTGAAGCTTTCTTT
CASRDSSEAFF
>TRBJ2-4|few|TRBV5-1|NA|15
TGCGCCAGCAGCTTGGCTGGCAGACAACTAAACATTCAGTACTTC
CASSLAGRQLNIQYF
>TRBJ1-1|once|TRBV4-3|NA|17
TGCGCCAGCAGCCAAGAACGGGCCGGAATGGGACGCACTGAAGCTTTCTTT
CASSQERAGMGRTEAFF
>TRBJ2-3|NA|TRBV11-2|NA|14
TGTGCCAGCAGCCTACAGACTGACACAGATACGCAGTATTTT
CASSLQTDTDTQYF
>TRBJ1-1|NA|TRBV7-2|NA|13
TGTGCCAGCAGCTTATCCCCGGCCACTGAAGCTTTCTTT
CASSLSPATEAFF
>TRBJ1-2|once|TRBV29-1|NA|13
TGCAGCGTTGAGGGTGGGGAAAGGGAAGGCTACACCTTC
CSVEGGEREGYTF
>TRBJ1-1|few|TRBV7-6|TRBD1|16
TGTGCCAGCAGCCCGTGGACAGGGGGCAAGGCCACTGAAGCTTTCTTT
CASSPWTGGKATEAFF
>TRBJ2-1|NA|TRBV5-1|TRBD1|15
TGCGCCAGCAGCCAGAGACAGGGGAGTTACAATGAGCAGTTCTTC
CASSQRQGSYNEQFF
>TRBJ1-1|NA|TRBV6-5|NA|16
TGTGCCAGCAGTTACATGGGGTGGGGGTTAGACACTGAAGCTTTCTTT
CASSYMGWGLDTEAFF
>TRBJ2-7|NA|TRBV19|NA|14
TGTGCCAGTAGTCCGGGCCACAACGCCTACGAGCAGTACTTC
CASSPGHNAYEQYF
>TRBJ1-6|once|TRBV5-6|NA|18
TGTGCCAGCAGCCTGTCCATCGGGGCTGTGATAGATAATTCACCCCTCCACTTT
CASSLSIGAVIDNSPLHF
>TRBJ2-5|NA|TRBV29-1|NA|13
TGCAGCGTTGAAGAGCTGAATGGGGAGACCCAGTACTTC
CSVEELNGETQYF
>TRBJ1-1|NA|TRBV23-1|NA|11
TGCGCCAGCACCCCAAACACTGAAGCTTTCTTT
CASTPNTEAFF
>TRBJ2-5|once|TRBV25-1|TRBD2|16
TGTGCCAGCAGTGAACTAGCGGGGGAGAAACAAGAGACCCAGTACTTC
CASSELAGEKQETQYF
>TRBJ2-7|NA|TRBV11-2|NA|15
TGTGCCAGCAGCTCCGCGGCCGGGGCCCACTACGAGCAGTACTTC
CASSSAAGAHYEQYF
>TRBJ2-1|once|TRBV19|TRBD1|14
TGTGCCAGTAGTCCCGGGACAGGGTTCAATGAGCAGTTCTTC
CASSPGTGFNEQFF
>TRBJ2-7|NA|TRBV9|NA|13
TGTGCCAGCAGCGTAGATGAGTACTACGAGCAGTACTTC
CASSVDEYYEQYF
>TRBJ1-1|NA|TRBV20-1|NA|8
TGCAGTGCAACTGAAGCTTTCTTT
CSATEAFF
>TRBJ1-2|NA|TRBV29-1|NA|19
TGCAGCGTTGAAGTAGTCCCTCCCGGGACCCCTCCGGGAAACTATGGCTACACCTTC
CSVEVVPPGTPPGNYGYTF
>TRBJ2-3|NA|TRBV4-3|TRBD1|15
TGCGCCAGCAGCCAGACGGGACAGTCAACAGATACGCAGTATTTT
CASSQTGQSTDTQYF
>TRBJ1-5|NA|TRBV9|TRBD1|14
TGTGCCAGCAGCGACGGACAGGGACCTCAGCCCCAGCATTTT
CASSDGQGPQPQHF
>TRBJ2-5|NA|TRBV7-9|NA|13
TGTGCCAGCAGCGAAAATTGGGAGGAAACCCAGTACTTC
CASSENWEETQYF
>TRBJ2-7|NA|TRBV13|NA|14
TGTGCCAGCAGCTTAGGCAAGGGGGCCTACGAGCAGTACTTC
CASSLGKGAYEQYF
>TRBJ2-3|few|TRBV9|TRBD2|15
TGTGCCAGCACCGCGACTAGCGGGGAAACAGATACGCAGTATTTT
CASTATSGETDTQYF
>TRBJ2-6|NA|TRBV7-3|NA|18
TGTGCCAGCAGCTTAGCACCAGGGTTAGACTCTGGGGCCAACGTCCTGACTTTC
CASSLAPGLDSGANVLTF
>TRBJ1-4|NA|TRBV19|NA|12
TGTGCCAGTTCTTTGGGGAATGAAAAACTGTTTTTT
CASSLGNEKLFF
>TRBJ2-3|NA|TRBV7-9|TRBD2|17
TGTGCCAGCAGCTTAGCAGGAGCGGGGGGGCGAGGAGATACGCAGTATTTT
CASSLAGAGGRGDTQYF
>TRBJ1-2|NA|TRBV4-3|NA|15
TGCGCCAGCAGCCCCAATTCGGGATCGACGAATGGCTACACCTTC
CASSPNSGSTNGYTF
>TRBJ2-1|NA|TRBV6-1|TRBD2|15
TGTGCCAGCAGTGAAGCTAGCGGGGGGGCCAATGAGCAGTTCTTC
CASSEASGGANEQFF
>TRBJ1-2|NA|TRBV29-1|NA|12
TGCAGCGTTGACATGGCAGGGGAGGGCTACACCTTC
CSVDMAGEGYTF
>TRBJ1-1|few|TRBV29-1|TRBD1|12
TGCAGCGCCAGCACGACAGGGATTGAAGCTTTCTTT
CSASTTGIEAFF